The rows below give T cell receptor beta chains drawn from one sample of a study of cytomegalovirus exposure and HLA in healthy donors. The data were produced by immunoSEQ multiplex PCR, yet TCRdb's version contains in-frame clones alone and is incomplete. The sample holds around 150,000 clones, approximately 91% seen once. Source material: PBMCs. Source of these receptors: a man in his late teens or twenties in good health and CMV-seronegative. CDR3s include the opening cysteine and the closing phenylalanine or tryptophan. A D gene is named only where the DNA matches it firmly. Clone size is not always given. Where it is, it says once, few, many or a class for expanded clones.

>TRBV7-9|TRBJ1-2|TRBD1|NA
CASSLARDRYYGYTF
TGTGCCAGCAGCTTAGCGCGGGACAGGTACTATGGCTACACCTTC
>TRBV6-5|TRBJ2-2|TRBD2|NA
CASRLLAVNTGELFF
TGTGCCAGCAGGCTACTAGCGGTGAACACCGGGGAGCTGTTTTTT
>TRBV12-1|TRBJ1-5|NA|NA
CASSSKTGTGQPQHF
TGTGCCAGCAGCTCTAAGACAGGGACGGGACAGCCCCAGCATTTT
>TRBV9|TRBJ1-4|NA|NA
CASAAGNNEKLFF
TGTGCCAGCGCGGCGGGGAATAATGAAAAACTGTTTTTT
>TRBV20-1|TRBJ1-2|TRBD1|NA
CSDYRGSGYTF
TGCAGTGACTACAGGGGAAGTGGCTACACCTTC
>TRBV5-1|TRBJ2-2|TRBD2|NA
CASRSTSGGTGELFF
TGCGCCAGTCGTTCGACTAGCGGGGGCACCGGGGAGCTGTTTTTT
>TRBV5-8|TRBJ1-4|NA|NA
CASSFIGWANEKLFF
TGTGCCAGCAGCTTTATCGGGTGGGCTAATGAAAAACTGTTTTTT
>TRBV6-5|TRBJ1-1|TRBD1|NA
CASSLGQSTEAFF
TGTGCCAGCAGTTTGGGACAGAGCACTGAAGCTTTCTTT
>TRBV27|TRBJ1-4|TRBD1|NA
CASSLQGQGQKLFF
TGTGCCAGCAGTTTACAAGGACAGGGGCAAAAACTGTTTTTT
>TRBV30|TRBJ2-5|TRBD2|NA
CAWSVLGTIGETQYF
TGTGCCTGGAGTGTACTCGGGACTATTGGAGAGACCCAGTACTTC
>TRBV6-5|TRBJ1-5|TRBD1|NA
CASSYSGQGRQPQHF
TGTGCCAGCAGTTACTCTGGACAGGGGAGACAGCCCCAGCATTTT
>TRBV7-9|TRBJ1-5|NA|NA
CASSLDPGEPQHF
TGTGCCAGCAGCTTGGACCCAGGGGAGCCCCAGCATTTT
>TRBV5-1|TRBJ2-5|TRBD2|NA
CASSSRGLGQETQYF
TGCGCCAGCAGCTCGCGTGGACTAGGGCAAGAGACCCAGTACTTC
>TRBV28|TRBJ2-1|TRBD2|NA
CASSSAAGGYNEQFF
TGTGCCAGCAGTTCCGCGGCGGGAGGGTACAATGAGCAGTTCTTC
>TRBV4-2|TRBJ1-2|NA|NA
CASSQEPGGDYGYTF
TGTGCCAGCAGCCAAGAACCGGGGGGGGACTATGGCTACACCTTC
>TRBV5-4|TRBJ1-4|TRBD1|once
CASSVEQGALEKLFF
TGTGCCAGCAGCGTGGAACAGGGGGCGCTTGAAAAACTGTTTTTT
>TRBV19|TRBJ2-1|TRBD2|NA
CASTPERGHFSYNEQFF
TGTGCCAGTACTCCCGAGCGGGGCCATTTCTCCTACAATGAGCAGTTCTTC
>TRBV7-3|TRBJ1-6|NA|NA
CASSLGPERNSPLHF
TGTGCCAGCAGCTTAGGTCCTGAGAGAAATTCACCCCTCCACTTT
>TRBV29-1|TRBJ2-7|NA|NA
CSVGGELSYEQYF
TGCAGCGTTGGGGGCGAACTCTCCTACGAGCAGTACTTC
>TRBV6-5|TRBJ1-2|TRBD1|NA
CASSYSFGDRSFF
TGTGCCAGCAGTTACTCGTTTGGGGACAGGTCCTTCTTC
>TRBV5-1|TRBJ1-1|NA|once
CASSLGPGITEAFF
TGCGCCAGCAGCTTGGGGCCAGGGATTACTGAAGCTTTCTTT
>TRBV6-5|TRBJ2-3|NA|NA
CASSYSLSTDTQYF
TGTGCCAGCAGTTACTCTCTTAGCACAGATACGCAGTATTTT
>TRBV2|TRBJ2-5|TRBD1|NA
CASRGQGFQETQYF
TGTGCCAGCAGGGGACAGGGATTTCAAGAGACCCAGTACTTC
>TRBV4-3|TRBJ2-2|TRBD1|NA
CASSHGTGLGGELFF
TGCGCCAGCAGTCACGGGACAGGGCTTGGCGGGGAGCTGTTTTTT
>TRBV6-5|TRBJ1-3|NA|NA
CASSESSAGNTIYF
TGTGCCAGCAGCGAGTCGTCGGCTGGAAACACCATATATTTT
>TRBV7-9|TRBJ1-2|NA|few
CASSRTRVPNYGYTF
TGTGCCAGCAGCCGGACTAGAGTCCCTAACTATGGCTACACCTTC
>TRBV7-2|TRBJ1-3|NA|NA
CASSLWGVGGNTIYF
TGTGCCAGCAGCTTATGGGGGGTTGGAGGAAACACCATATATTTT
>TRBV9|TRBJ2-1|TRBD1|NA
CASSVGGQGDNEQFF
TGTGCCAGCAGCGTAGGCGGGCAGGGGGACAATGAGCAGTTCTTC
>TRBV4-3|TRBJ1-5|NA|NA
CASSQFPGNQPQHF
TGCGCCAGCAGCCAATTTCCAGGCAATCAGCCCCAGCATTTT
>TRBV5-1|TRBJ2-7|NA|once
CASSFPEVGGYEQYF
TGCGCCAGCAGCTTTCCGGAGGTGGGAGGCTACGAGCAGTACTTC
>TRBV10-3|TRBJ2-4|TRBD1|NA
CASSYTGAQNIQYF
TGTGCCAGCAGCTATACAGGGGCCCAAAACATTCAGTACTTC
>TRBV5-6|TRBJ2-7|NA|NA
CASSLDRAYEQYF
TGTGCCAGCAGCTTGGACAGGGCCTACGAGCAGTACTTC
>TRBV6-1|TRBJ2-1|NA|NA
CASSLGLNSDNEQFF
TGTGCCAGCAGCCTGGGGCTTAATTCCGACAATGAGCAGTTCTTC
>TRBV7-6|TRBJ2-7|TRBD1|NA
CASSSRTGAYEQYF
TGTGCCAGCAGCTCACGGACAGGAGCCTACGAGCAGTACTTC